Listed below are T cell receptor beta chains from one sample, sequenced in a study of T cell responses to AZD1222 COVID-19 vaccine. Clones were sequenced by immunoSEQ multiplex PCR, and TCRdb holds only the in-frame ones, with some missing. Among some 95,000 clones listed, 70% to 90% were seen once. Sequencing used peripheral blood, obtained on day 0 of AZD1222 vaccination. The receptors were gathered from an adult in good health. CDR3s include the opening cysteine and the closing phenylalanine or tryptophan. The D gene is left open where the match is weak. Size values are once, few and many counts, or a class for expanded clones, and some rows have none.

size	J	D	V	CDR3	DNA
-	TRBJ2-1	TRBD1	TRBV9	CASSVEGAISYNEQFF	TGTGCCAGCAGCGTAGAGGGGGCCATATCCTACAATGAGCAGTTCTTC
-	TRBJ1-4	-	TRBV5-1	CASSNPAARGEKLFF	TGCGCCAGCAGCAACCCGGCTGCGCGAGGTGAAAAACTGTTTTTT
-	TRBJ2-7	TRBD2	TRBV15	CATSARTRSSYEQYF	TGTGCCACCAGCGCCCGGACTAGGAGCTCCTACGAGCAGTACTTC
-	TRBJ1-2	-	TRBV5-1	CASKSGISYNYGYTF	TGCGCCAGCAAATCCGGGATCTCCTATAACTATGGCTACACCTTC
-	TRBJ1-4	TRBD1	TRBV6-5	CASSSGQDNEKLFF	TGTGCCAGCAGTTCGGGACAGGATAATGAAAAACTGTTTTTT
-	TRBJ1-4	TRBD1	TRBV9	CASSQGGSAEKLFF	TGTGCCAGCAGCCAGGGGGGGTCAGCAGAAAAACTGTTTTTT
-	TRBJ1-2	-	TRBV6-2/TRBV6-3	CASSNGPVNYGYTF	TGTGCCAGCAGCAACGGACCGGTTAACTATGGCTACACCTTC
-	TRBJ2-1	TRBD2	TRBV4-2	CASSLGTSNNEQFF	TGTGCCAGCAGCCTGGGGACTAGCAACAATGAGCAGTTCTTC
-	TRBJ2-7	TRBD2	TRBV7-8	CASSLLAGYEQYF	TGTGCCAGCAGCTTACTAGCGGGGTACGAGCAGTACTTC
-	TRBJ2-7	TRBD1	TRBV6-5	CASSYAGQGAGEQYF	TGTGCCAGCAGTTACGCGGGACAGGGGGCTGGGGAGCAGTACTTC
-	TRBJ2-1	TRBD1	TRBV7-9	CASSLITRTGRRNEQFF	TGTGCCAGCAGCTTAATAACCCGGACAGGGCGTAGGAATGAGCAGTTCTTC
-	TRBJ2-7	-	TRBV10-3	CAINRDLLYEQYF	TGTGCCATCAACCGGGACCTCTTGTACGAGCAGTACTTC
-	TRBJ1-1	TRBD1	TRBV19	CASTTGGWGTEAFF	TGTGCCTCAACGACAGGGGGCTGGGGCACTGAAGCTTTCTTT
-	TRBJ1-1	TRBD1	TRBV5-6	CASSLARTGGFRDTEAFF	TGTGCCAGCAGCTTGGCTAGGACAGGTGGGTTTCGCGACACTGAAGCTTTCTTT
-	TRBJ2-4	-	TRBV19	CASRGDGGGNIQYF	TGTGCCAGTAGGGGGGACGGGGGAGGAAACATTCAGTACTTC
few	TRBJ1-1	TRBD1	TRBV2	CASSQQGTFTEAFF	TGTGCCAGCAGCCAACAGGGGACCTTCACTGAAGCTTTCTTT
once	TRBJ2-7	-	TRBV3-1/TRBV3-2	CARNTEPYEQYF	TGTGCCAGAAACACGGAACCCTACGAGCAGTACTTC
-	TRBJ1-2	TRBD1	TRBV6-2/TRBV6-3	CASSHPGQDSGYTF	TGTGCCAGCAGTCACCCGGGACAGGATTCTGGCTACACCTTC
-	TRBJ2-6	-	TRBV19	CASSIVEDGANVLTF	TGTGCCAGTAGTATAGTAGAGGATGGGGCCAACGTCCTGACTTTC
-	TRBJ1-1	-	TRBV10-3	CAISGYEGNTEAFF	TGTGCCATCAGTGGCTACGAAGGGAACACTGAAGCTTTCTTT
-	TRBJ1-2	-	TRBV4-1	CASSQDRVNGYTF	TGCGCCAGCAGCCAAGACAGGGTTAATGGCTACACCTTC
-	TRBJ1-4	TRBD1	TRBV27	CASRDRGRSNEKLFF	TGTGCCAGCAGGGACAGGGGGCGGTCTAATGAAAAACTGTTTTTT
-	TRBJ1-2	-	TRBV19	CASSIMGRLHGYTF	TGTGCCAGTAGTATCATGGGCAGACTACATGGCTACACCTTC
-	TRBJ1-1	TRBD1	TRBV11-2	CASSLGTGVNMNTEAFF	TGTGCCAGCAGCTTAGGGACAGGAGTTAACATGAACACTGAAGCTTTCTTT
-	TRBJ1-2	TRBD1	TRBV12-5	CASVPQGQSNYGYTF	TGTGCTAGTGTCCCTCAGGGACAGTCAAACTATGGCTACACCTTC
-	TRBJ1-4	-	TRBV6-1	CASSEENRANEKLFF	TGTGCCAGCAGTGAAGAAAACCGGGCTAATGAAAAACTGTTTTTT
-	TRBJ1-5	-	TRBV14	CASSQFDGGRSNQPQHF	TGTGCCAGCAGCCAATTCGACGGGGGGAGAAGCAATCAGCCCCAGCATTTT
-	TRBJ1-1	-	TRBV5-8	CASRVGTTRAEAFF	TGTGCCAGCAGAGTGGGGACTACTAGAGCGGAAGCTTTCTTT
-	TRBJ1-2	-	TRBV28	CASSSDTSRGPGYTF	TGTGCCAGCAGTTCCGATACGTCCCGAGGGCCTGGCTACACCTTC
-	TRBJ1-1	TRBD1	TRBV10-1	CASSGPGQSDTEAFF	TGCGCCAGCAGTGGCCCGGGACAGTCCGACACTGAAGCTTTCTTT
-	TRBJ1-6	-	TRBV5-1	CASSLEGPPDRTPLHF	TGCGCCAGCAGCTTGGAAGGGCCCCCAGATCGAACACCCCTCCACTTT
-	TRBJ1-5	-	TRBV4-2	CASSQGRVSPQHF	TGTGCCAGCAGCCAAGGTCGGGTTAGCCCCCAGCATTTT
-	TRBJ2-7	TRBD1	TRBV7-2	CASSPDRDGEQYF	TGTGCCAGCAGCCCAGACAGGGACGGCGAGCAGTACTTC
-	TRBJ1-2	-	TRBV20-1	CSARISQAYTF	TGCAGTGCTAGGATTTCCCAGGCGTACACCTTC
-	TRBJ2-2	-	TRBV23-1	CASSLRTGELFF	TGCGCCAGCAGTCTCAGGACCGGGGAGCTGTTTTTT
-	TRBJ2-2	TRBD1	TRBV25-1	CASRRRGQGYGELFF	TGTGCCAGCAGGAGAAGAGGACAGGGTTACGGGGAGCTGTTTTTT
-	TRBJ1-1	-	TRBV5-1	CASRGEAAEAFF	TGCGCCAGCAGGGGCGAAGCCGCTGAAGCTTTCTTT
-	TRBJ2-3	-	TRBV11-3	CASSFSASITDTQYF	TGTGCCAGCAGCTTCTCCGCAAGTATCACAGATACGCAGTATTTT
-	TRBJ1-2	-	TRBV24-1	CATNVGADGYTF	TGTGCCACCAATGTGGGGGCTGACGGCTACACCTTC
-	TRBJ2-3	TRBD2	TRBV4-1	CASSHWITAGSTDTQYF	TGCGCCAGCAGCCATTGGATAACAGCGGGGAGCACAGATACGCAGTATTTT
-	TRBJ2-1	TRBD1	TRBV5-4	CASSSRDRGINEQFF	TGTGCCAGCAGCTCCCGGGACAGGGGAATCAATGAGCAGTTCTTC
-	TRBJ1-2	TRBD1	TRBV6-5	CASSSRQGNYGYTF	TGTGCCAGCAGTTCGAGACAGGGGAACTATGGCTACACCTTC
-	TRBJ2-2	TRBD2	TRBV27	CASSFRVAGMDTGELFF	TGTGCCAGCAGTTTTAGAGTAGCGGGGATGGACACCGGGGAGCTGTTTTTT
-	TRBJ2-7	-	TRBV19	CASSKNSYEQYF	TGTGCCAGTAGCAAGAACTCCTACGAGCAGTACTTC
-	TRBJ1-3	-	TRBV9	CASSEPPYRLLVRF	TGTGCCAGCAGCGAGCCCCCCTACCGACTTTTGGTCCGCTTT
-	TRBJ1-2	-	TRBV5-1	CASSLEGYGYTF	TGCGCCAGCAGCTTGGAGGGATATGGCTACACCTTC
-	TRBJ2-2	-	TRBV9	CASSVASRADYTGELFF	TGTGCCAGCAGCGTAGCTAGTCGGGCAGACTACACCGGGGAGCTGTTTTTT
-	TRBJ1-5	-	TRBV5-1	CASSFGGFNQPQHF	TGCGCCAGCAGCTTCGGGGGGTTCAATCAGCCCCAGCATTTT
-	TRBJ1-2	TRBD1	TRBV7-9	CASMRAGGRGYTF	TGTGCCAGCATGAGGGCAGGGGGTCGGGGCTACACCTTC
-	TRBJ1-2	TRBD1	TRBV28	CASSVGGQGDYGYTF	TGTGCCAGCAGCGTCGGGGGACAGGGGGACTATGGCTACACCTTC
-	TRBJ2-1	-	TRBV30	CAWSVRGLRNEQFF	TGTGCCTGGAGTGTTAGGGGCTTGCGCAATGAGCAGTTCTTC
-	TRBJ2-3	TRBD1	TRBV5-6	CASSLRTGGTDTQYF	TGTGCCAGCAGCCTAAGGACAGGGGGGACAGATACGCAGTATTTT
few	TRBJ1-5	-	TRBV12-3/TRBV12-4	CASSLDIGQPQHF	TGTGCCAGCAGTTTAGATATCGGTCAGCCCCAGCATTTT
-	TRBJ2-2	TRBD1	TRBV5-5	CASSSGQGPGELFF	TGTGCCAGCAGCTCGGGACAGGGGCCCGGGGAGCTGTTTTTT
few	TRBJ1-4	-	TRBV27	CASSYGGNEKLFF	TGTGCCAGCAGTTACGGAGGGAATGAAAAACTGTTTTTT
-	TRBJ2-7	TRBD2	TRBV18	CASSPERGGEYEQYF	TGTGCCAGCTCACCAGAGCGGGGGGGCGAATACGAGCAGTACTTC
-	TRBJ1-2	-	TRBV7-2	CASSLIQGEYNGYTF	TGTGCCAGCAGCTTAATCCAGGGAGAATATAATGGCTACACCTTC
few	TRBJ2-7	TRBD2	TRBV6-6	CASTGFRGGEQYF	TGTGCCAGCACAGGGTTCCGGGGGGGCGAGCAGTACTTC
-	TRBJ2-7	-	TRBV10-3	CAISTGSEQYF	TGTGCCATCAGTACAGGATCCGAGCAGTACTTC